The 13 T cell receptor beta chains reported below all come from one sample, sequenced in a study of beta chain features in type 1 diabetes. Study-level findings and limits: All four CD4+ subsets from Type 1 diabetes patients carried moderately but significantly shorter TCRB CDR3s.

Of the isolated RNA, all was reverse transcribed, and so the sequenced material was expressed TCRB transcripts. The method was immunoSEQ multiplex PCR; TCRdb's version includes in-frame clones alone and lacks a portion of them. Of almost 350,000 clones detected, 9.3% appear once; the ten largest clones hold 1%. No antigen is known for these receptors. Sequencing input: central memory CD4+ T cells from blood. The receptors here all came from a man aged 25-45 years with type 1 diabetes.

In its sample, this clone was seen a few times. V and J are TRBV5-1 and TRBJ2-3; D possibly corresponds to TRBD2 (6 bases). CDR3 length: 16 residues. Trimming shortened V by 4 bases and J by 4 bases, and 19 bases separated the two germline ends. Germline CDR1 and CDR2: SGHRS and YFSETQ. In DNA form, the CDR3 reads TGCGCCAGCAGCGAGTTTGTCGGGGGAGCCGCAGATACGCAGTATTTT. It specifies CASSEFVGGAADTQYF.

This clone was recorded a few times. The rearrangement uses TRBV27 and TRBJ2-3; D possibly corresponds to TRBD1 (5 bases). Trimming left V 4 bases short and J 2 bases short, with 16 bases between. This CDR3 is 16 amino acids long. Germline CDR1 and CDR2: MNHEY and SMNVEV (reference sequence). CDR3 protein: CASSSDQGWVTDTQYF. The CDR3 nucleotides are TGTGCCAGCAGTTCCGACCAGGGCTGGGTCACAGATACGCAGTATTTT.

As DNA, the CDR3 is TGCGCCAGCCCCCAGGCAAAAGGATGGACCTACGAGCAGTACTTC. Translated, it gives CASPQAKGWTYEQYF. The gene calls are TRBV23-1 and TRBJ2-5; no clear D gene. The better agreement between TRBJ2-7 and the DNA end casts doubt on the J call. TRBV23-1 is an ORF; its function is uncertain. This CDR3 spans 15 amino acids.

In this sample, this clone turned up a few times. The chain is built from TRBV11-2 and TRBJ2-7, with 9 positions matching TRBD1. CDR1 is SGHAT, CDR2 FQNNGV, per germline. Unmatched junction bases numbered 6, after V lost 3 bases and J lost 6 bases. The CDR3 extends over 14 amino acids. The CDR3, as DNA: TGTGCCAGCAGCTTGGGACAGGGTCAGGGCGAGCAGTACTTC. Its protein is CASSLGQGQGEQYF.

The chain recombines TRBV28 with TRBJ2-5; D unclear. This CDR3 contains 16 residues. Trimming shortened V by 1 base and J by 5 bases, and 17 bases separated the two germline ends. Germline CDR1 and CDR2: MDHEN and SYDVKM. The DNA for the CDR3 is TGTGCCAGCAGTTTATTATCCACCTCCGGACGGGAGACCCAGTACTTC. This gives the protein CASSLLSTSGRETQYF.

V gene TRBV10-2 combines with J gene TRBJ2-7; D is possibly TRBD1 (5 bases). V was clipped by 0 bases and J by 1 base, with 10 bases between them. CDR1 WSHSY and CDR2 SAAADI come from the germline V gene. The CDR3 is 15 residues long. Written as DNA, the CDR3 is TGCGCCAGCAGTGAGTCAGCTGGGGCGTCCTACGAGCAGTACTTC. Protein sequence: CASSESAGASYEQYF.

The CDR3 here is CASSPPGPGGRKDTQYF. The DNA for the CDR3 is TGTGCCAGCTCACCACCGGGCCCGGGGGGGCGGAAAGATACGCAGTATTTT. This rearrangement joins TRBV18 to TRBJ2-3; 8 bases fit TRBD2. The ends lost 0 bases at V and 5 bases at J; junction bases unmatched: 10. The CDR3 extends over 17 amino acids. The germline V gene has CDR1 KGHSH and CDR2 LQKENI.

This clone has only a few counts. The gene calls are TRBV5-1 and TRBJ2-5; 7 bases are a match to TRBD1. V lost 2 bases and J lost 1; bases outside the gene matches: 8. The CDR3 loop spans 16 amino acids. Per germline, CDR1 SGHRS and CDR2 YFSETQ. The CDR3 sequence is CASSFGDRVGQETQYF. The CDR3 bases are TGCGCCAGCAGCTTTGGAGACAGGGTCGGCCAAGAGACCCAGTACTTC.

This chain joins TRBV4-3 and TRBJ2-7, with TRBD1 as a possible D gene (6 bases). Germline V lookup: CDR1 LGHNA, CDR2 YSLEER. The CDR3 is 17 amino acids. With 0 bases removed from V and 6 bases from J, the gap between germline ends came to 21 bases. CDR3 coding DNA: TGCGCCAGCAGCCAAGACGTCGGGCTGGGGGCGCCGGGCGAGCAGTACTTC. Protein product: CASSQDVGLGAPGEQYF.

This clone was observed a handful of times. The chain joins TRBV7-2 to TRBJ1-1; perhaps TRBD1 as D (6 bases). Germline CDR1 and CDR2: SGHTA and FQGNSA. Trimming pared 6 bases from V and 5 bases from J, leaving 13 bases between. The CDR3 length is 13 residues. Here the CDR3 reads CASSPDRHTEAFF. Written as DNA, the CDR3 is TGTGCCAGCAGTCCAGACAGGCATACTGAAGCTTTCTTT. Full variable domain (remainder filled in from reference TRBV7-2 and TRBJ1-1): GAGVSQSPSNKVTEKGKDVELRCDPISGHTALYWYRQSLGQGLEFLIYFQGNSAPDKSGLPSDRFSAERTGGSVSTLTIQRTQQEDSAVYLCASSPDRHTEAFFGQGTRLTVV.

This rearrangement joins TRBV6-5 to TRBJ1-1; no firm D call. CDR1 and CDR2 from the germline V gene are MNHEY and SVGAGI. With 6 bases removed from V and 1 base from J, the gap between germline ends came to 9 bases. CDR3 length: 13 amino acids. The CDR3 DNA reads TGTGCCAGCAGCACCCAGAGGAACACTGAAGCTTTCTTT. It codes for CASSTQRNTEAFF.

V usage is TRBV25-1 and J usage is TRBJ2-5; TRBD1 matches 10 bases. The J call may be faulty, since TRBJ2-7 better matches the DNA end. Germline CDR1 reads MGHDK; CDR2 reads SYGVNS. CDR3 length: 14 residues. The CDR3 region is CASSDWDRGHEQYF. The DNA of the CDR3 is TGTGCCAGCAGTGACTGGGACAGGGGCCACGAGCAGTACTTC.

This chain's CDR3 is CASSPASGYTDTQYF. The CDR3 region has the DNA TGTGCCAGCAGCCCAGCTAGCGGGTACACAGATACGCAGTATTTT. V usage is TRBV6-5 and J usage is TRBJ2-3; 8 bases fit TRBD2. V lost 6 bases to trimming and J lost 2 bases; unmatched junction nucleotides: 7. Germline V gene sequence: CDR1 MNHEY, CDR2 SVGAGI. This CDR3 region has 15 residues.